This T cell receptor beta chain was found in a study of blood T cell repertoires in COVID-19. Study in general: There were acute and convalescent COVID-19 samples, and they came from the United States, Italy and Spain. T cells, B-cell-depleted T cells, or PBMCs provided the cDNA or gDNA that served as material.

Sequencing was performed with immunoSEQ multiplex PCR; in TCRdb, only in-frame clones are kept and a portion is missing. The data hold about 280,000 clones, with 65% to 90% observed a single time. CDR3 length: 15 amino acids. Per germline, CDR1 SGHRS and CDR2 YFSETQ. Losses at the gene ends were 4 bases for V and 4 bases for J; bases not matched to a gene: 7. The sample taken for sequencing was peripheral blood. J is TRBJ2-7 and V is TRBV5-1, with TRBD1 matching over 11 bases. The source is a man between 50 and 59 years old with active or convalescent COVID-19. The CDR3 spells CASSTTGQGAYEQYF. The CDR3 DNA sequence: TGCGCCAGCAGCACCACCGGACAGGGGGCATACGAGCAGTACTTC.